In this sample, the clone carrying this T cell receptor (beta chain) turned up a few times. The data belong to a study of blood T cell repertoires in COVID-19. The wider study: The samples span acute and convalescent COVID-19 from the United States, Italy and Spain. Sources were T cells, B-cell-depleted T cells, or PBMCs; the material itself was cDNA or gDNA.

The CDR3 is made up of 14 amino acids. In the study's own analysis: Reference gene primer amplification in the assay estimated nucleated cell counts. This table comes from immunoSEQ multiplex PCR, and its TCRdb copy is limited to in-frame clones, with some not included. That table is the source of V, J and clone size, and D and trimming were worked out from the DNA. Of around 330,000 clones detected, about 87% appear once; the ten largest clones hold approximately 1.8%. The source is a woman in her 30s with COVID-19, enrolled during active disease. Source material: peripheral blood. The rearrangement links TRBV21-1 to TRBJ2-2; the table's D call TRBD1 went unverified against the DNA. TRBV21-1 represents a pseudogene. This CDR3 is CASSKGQGTGELFF. The DNA for the CDR3 is TGTGCCAGCAGCAAAGGACAGGGCACCGGGGAGCTGTTTTTT.